The T cell receptor (beta chain) under discussion was sequenced for a study of CD8 T cells in Susac syndrome. A quantity of about 0.45 to 1 ug RNA underwent reverse transcription using random hexamers. Amplification of TCR beta CDR3 used immunoSEQ multiplex PCR across 54 Vbeta and 13 Jbeta. TCRdb analysed the immunoSEQ multiplex PCR reads with MiXCR anew, one entry per CDR3 protein. The table has 100,000 to 150,000 distinct CDR3 sequences, around 86% seen once; the top ten hold 0.51%. The CDR3 is 18 residues long. Germline V CDR1 and CDR2: SEHNR, FQNEAQ (reference sequence). The V gene lost 4 bases and the J gene lost 2 bases, with 18 bases spanning the gap. In blood CD8+ and CD4+ T cells, TCR beta underwent sequencing.

The source material was CD8+ T cells from PBMCs. The sequence came from a human donor with multiple sclerosis. The V gene is TRBV7-9, the J gene TRBJ2-6, with D perhaps given as TRBD1 or TRBD2 (5 bases each). CDR3 nucleotide sequence: TGTGCCAGCAGCTCGACCGGGACGGATAGTCCTGGGGCCAACGTCCTGACTTTC. As protein: CASSSTGTDSPGANVLTF.